These T cell receptor beta chains were read from a single sample in a study of CD8+CD57+ T cells in acquired aplastic anemia. TCRdb re-analysed the reads in MiXCR, keeping a single row per CDR3 protein. This table has approximately 150,000 distinct CDR3 sequences, about 45% appearing once. What was sequenced was sorted CD4+, CD8+, or CD8+CD57+ T cells (not recorded which) from PBMCs. These receptors originate from a human donor with aplastic anemia. The CDR3 runs from the conserved cysteine through the conserved F or W. Each record gives: V gene, clone size, J gene, CDR3 length, CDR3 protein. Size is stated for part of the rows, as once, few or many counts, or as a class when the clone is expanded.

V gene: TRBV12-3/TRBV12-4
clone size: many
J gene: TRBJ1-1
CDR3 length: 14
CDR3 protein: CASSLGTSNTEAFF

V gene: TRBV15
clone size: few
J gene: TRBJ1-4
CDR3 length: 17
CDR3 protein: CATSSPRTGAEYEKLFF

V gene: TRBV2
clone size: .
J gene: TRBJ2-1
CDR3 length: 12
CDR3 protein: CASSGDYNEQFF

V gene: TRBV20-1
clone size: .
J gene: TRBJ1-1
CDR3 length: 13
CDR3 protein: CSASPRLNTEAFF

V gene: TRBV2
clone size: .
J gene: TRBJ2-7
CDR3 length: 13
CDR3 protein: CASSFTGGNEQYF

V gene: TRBV12-3/TRBV12-4
clone size: few
J gene: TRBJ1-2
CDR3 length: 12
CDR3 protein: CASSLGGYGYAF

V gene: TRBV6-1
clone size: .
J gene: TRBJ2-7
CDR3 length: 12
CDR3 protein: CASWAGSYEQYF

V gene: TRBV3-1
clone size: many
J gene: TRBJ2-7
CDR3 length: 13
CDR3 protein: CASSPGQTYEQYF

V gene: TRBV5-5
clone size: many
J gene: TRBJ1-4
CDR3 length: 15
CDR3 protein: CASSLTGAINEKLFF

V gene: TRBV12-3/TRBV12-4
clone size: .
J gene: TRBJ1-5
CDR3 length: 12
CDR3 protein: CASTVGGQPQHF

V gene: TRBV7-2
clone size: many
J gene: TRBJ2-1
CDR3 length: 15
CDR3 protein: CASSSGQGSYNEQFF

V gene: TRBV3-1
clone size: many
J gene: TRBJ1-2
CDR3 length: 12
CDR3 protein: CASSQETNLYTF

V gene: TRBV3-1
clone size: few
J gene: TRBJ2-3
CDR3 length: 16
CDR3 protein: CASSTRLAGDTDTQYF

V gene: TRBV19
clone size: .
J gene: TRBJ1-2
CDR3 length: 13
CDR3 protein: CATWTGSNYGYTF

V gene: TRBV25-1
clone size: .
J gene: TRBJ1-6
CDR3 length: 15
CDR3 protein: CASSRGGRINSPLHF

V gene: TRBV11-1
clone size: .
J gene: TRBJ1-5
CDR3 length: 20
CDR3 protein: CASSAKGRRTGGMRRQPQHF

V gene: TRBV6-2/TRBV6-3
clone size: many
J gene: TRBJ1-6
CDR3 length: 14
CDR3 protein: CASSLSWSNSPLHF

V gene: TRBV5-1
clone size: few
J gene: TRBJ2-7
CDR3 length: 13
CDR3 protein: CASSATGSSEQYF

V gene: TRBV15
clone size: .
J gene: TRBJ2-5
CDR3 length: 13
CDR3 protein: CATSTLGAGTQYF

V gene: TRBV20-1
clone size: many
J gene: TRBJ1-2
CDR3 length: 15
CDR3 protein: CSARDATGSSGGYTF

V gene: TRBV6-5
clone size: .
J gene: TRBJ1-2
CDR3 length: 14
CDR3 protein: CASSYSTRPDGYTF

V gene: TRBV20-1
clone size: few
J gene: TRBJ2-7
CDR3 length: 15
CDR3 protein: CSASSSGRDFYEQYF

V gene: TRBV19
clone size: many
J gene: TRBJ2-3
CDR3 length: 13
CDR3 protein: CASSGRLADTQYF

V gene: TRBV2
clone size: few
J gene: TRBJ1-6
CDR3 length: 12
CDR3 protein: CASSGQFSPLHF

V gene: TRBV20-1
clone size: many
J gene: TRBJ2-3
CDR3 length: 14
CDR3 protein: CSARDNRGLNTQYF

V gene: TRBV24-1
clone size: .
J gene: TRBJ2-7
CDR3 length: 11
CDR3 protein: CATSDGYEQYF

V gene: TRBV9
clone size: .
J gene: TRBJ1-1
CDR3 length: 14
CDR3 protein: CASSVTWGGTEAFF

V gene: TRBV7-6
clone size: .
J gene: TRBJ2-5
CDR3 length: 15
CDR3 protein: CASSLGTGGTETQYF

V gene: TRBV20-1
clone size: .
J gene: TRBJ2-7
CDR3 length: 16
CDR3 protein: CSARVGRGAQRYEQYF

V gene: TRBV25-1
clone size: .
J gene: TRBJ1-5
CDR3 length: 17
CDR3 protein: CASSERGAGATNQPQHF

V gene: TRBV2
clone size: .
J gene: TRBJ2-6
CDR3 length: 15
CDR3 protein: CASGEQRSGANVLTF

V gene: TRBV5-1
clone size: many
J gene: TRBJ2-7
CDR3 length: 14
CDR3 protein: CASSPGTATYEQYF

V gene: TRBV24-1
clone size: .
J gene: TRBJ2-1
CDR3 length: 15
CDR3 protein: CATSDNAGTYNEQFF

V gene: TRBV7-3
clone size: .
J gene: TRBJ1-6
CDR3 length: 15
CDR3 protein: CAINPDGRNNSPLHF

V gene: TRBV30
clone size: few
J gene: TRBJ1-1
CDR3 length: 13
CDR3 protein: CAWSSYGGTEAFF

V gene: TRBV5-1
clone size: .
J gene: TRBJ1-1
CDR3 length: 16
CDR3 protein: CASSLGAGQGGTEAFF

V gene: TRBV7-6
clone size: .
J gene: TRBJ2-5
CDR3 length: 16
CDR3 protein: CASSPAVAGTQETQYF

V gene: TRBV30
clone size: .
J gene: TRBJ2-3
CDR3 length: 14
CDR3 protein: CAWRRGVRTDTQYF

V gene: TRBV12-5
clone size: many
J gene: TRBJ2-7
CDR3 length: 13
CDR3 protein: CASGRRLGYEQYF

V gene: TRBV6-1
clone size: many
J gene: TRBJ1-2
CDR3 length: 14
CDR3 protein: CASLPDRADYGYTF

V gene: TRBV2
clone size: .
J gene: TRBJ1-2
CDR3 length: 11
CDR3 protein: CASSEGRSYTF